This TCR beta chain was observed in a study of blood T cell repertoires in COVID-19. This study enrolled people aged about 18 to 100 from about two dozen US geographic areas. This table comes from immunoSEQ multiplex PCR, and its TCRdb copy is limited to in-frame clones, with some not included. The table shows approximately 220,000 clones, with more than 75% occurring only once. The sample comprised PBMCs or T cells enriched from blood (not recorded which). This sequence originates from a woman in her forties with acute COVID-19.

This CDR3 is CSASYTAGEYEQYF. In DNA, the CDR3 is TGCAGTGCTAGTTACACGGCGGGAGAATACGAGCAGTACTTC. The rearrangement uses TRBV20-1 and TRBJ2-7; 7 positions agree with TRBD2. V was clipped by 3 bases and J by 4 bases; unmatched bases: 9. The CDR3 sequence is 14 residues long. Germline V gene sequence: CDR1 DFQATT, CDR2 SNEGSKA (reference sequence).